Each of the 21 T cell receptor beta chains below was sequenced from the same sample in a study of neurological immune-mediated disorders. Using its own MiXCR run on the 5' RACE reads, TCRdb lists one record per CDR3 protein. Here the sample spans some 53,000 distinct CDR3 sequences, 15% to 20% being singletons. The sequencing sample was made of PBMCs. The receptors were sampled from a man between 60 and 70 years old in good health.

This clonotype was counted at least ten times. The chain joins TRBV20-1 to TRBJ2-1, with 8 bases identical to TRBD2. The CDR3 covers 13 residues. Germline loops: CDR1 DFQATT, CDR2 SNEGSKA (reference sequence). The J segment lost 7 bases and the V segment lost 5 bases, leaving 7 bases of the junction unmatched. The CDR3: CSALGTSRNEQFF. The CDR3 DNA reads as TGCAGTGCTTTGGGGACTAGTCGTAATGAGCAGTTCTTC.

This clonotype was observed at least ten times. The chain links TRBV11-2 to TRBJ2-7; 10 nucleotides match TRBD2. V gave up 5 bases and J gave up 3 bases; unmatched junction bases: 4. Germline CDR1 reads SGHAT; CDR2 reads FQNNGV. The CDR3 has 14 residues. CDR3 loop: CASSLAGDFYEQYF. CDR3 sequence (DNA): TGTGCCAGCAGCCTAGCGGGGGATTTCTACGAGCAGTACTTC.

This clonotype was recorded many times. V usage is TRBV20-1 and J usage is TRBJ2-1; 9 bases are a match to TRBD2. CDR3 size: 17 residues. The germline CDR1 and CDR2 sequences are DFQATT and SNEGSKA (reference sequence). V was pared by 1 base and J by 7 bases, with 14 bases of the junction left unmatched. CDR3 sequence: CSARGGWGSGGPNEQFF. The CDR3, as DNA: TGCAGTGCTAGAGGGGGATGGGGTAGCGGGGGACCGAATGAGCAGTTCTTC.

This clonotype has a count of ten or more. The chain couples TRBV29-1 to TRBJ1-2; D remains ambiguous. Germline assignment: CDR1 SQVTM and CDR2 ANQGSEA. V lost 4 bases to trimming and J lost 3 bases, with 6 bases between them. The CDR3 loop spans 11 amino acids. Here the CDR3 DNA reads TGCAGCGTTGGGGCGGACTATGGCTACACCTTC. Amino acids: CSVGADYGYTF. Variable domain in full (rest from reference TRBV29-1 and TRBJ1-2): SAVISQKPSRDICQRGTSLTIQCQVDSQVTMMFWYRQQPGQSLTLIATANQGSEATYESGFVIDKFPISRPNLTFSTLTVSNMSPEDSSIYLCSVGADYGYTFGSGTRLTVV.

The genes are TRBV18 and TRBJ2-7, with D hard to call. V shed 2 bases and J shed 4 bases, with 6 bases lying between them. The length of the CDR3 is 12 residues. Per the germline V gene, CDR1 is KGHSH and CDR2 is LQKENI. In nucleotides, the CDR3 is TGTGCCAGCTCACCAGGGTTGTACGAGCAGTACTTC. Its protein product is CASSPGLYEQYF.

This clonotype was counted ten times or more. The rearrangement links TRBV12-3 or TRBV12-4 to TRBJ2-1, with 7 bases lining up with TRBD2. J gave up 5 bases and V 5 bases, and 21 bases lay outside the gene matches. This CDR3 is 19 amino acids long. This CDR3 is CASSPGGDLSGRANNEQFF. DNA of the CDR3: TGTGCCAGCAGTCCGGGAGGTGACTTATCAGGGAGGGCCAACAATGAGCAGTTCTTC.

This rearrangement joins TRBV7-9 to TRBJ1-2; no clear D. The V end was cut by 2 bases, the J end by 2 bases, with 9 bases between. The CDR3 covers 14 residues. The germline V gene has CDR1 SEHNR and CDR2 FQNEAQ (reference sequence). CDR3 in DNA: TGTGCCAGCAGCTTAATGGCGGGAAACTATGGCTACACCTTC. This gives the protein CASSLMAGNYGYTF.

This clonotype was found many times. The chain links TRBV7-2 to TRBJ2-7; D is ambiguous. Trimming took off 2 bases at V and 5 bases at J, with 10 bases between the two ends. Germline CDR1 SGHTA, CDR2 FQGNSA. The CDR3 has 13 residues. DNA of the CDR3: TGTGCCAGCAGCTTACGAGGATTCGACGAGCAGTACTTC. Protein: CASSLRGFDEQYF. Full variable domain (remainder filled in from reference TRBV7-2 and TRBJ2-7): GAGVSQSPSNKVTEKGKDVELRCDPISGHTALYWYRQSLGQGLEFLIYFQGNSAPDKSGLPSDRFSAERTGGSVSTLTIQRTQQEDSAVYLCASSLRGFDEQYFGPGTRLTVT.

This clonotype has a count of ten or more. The chain employs TRBV20-1 and TRBJ2-4, with a weak D call TRBD1 (6 bases). Germline CDR1 DFQATT, CDR2 SNEGSKA (reference sequence). The CDR3 covers 16 residues. CDR3 sequence reads: CSGRPHAGTPKNIQYF. Here the CDR3 DNA reads TGCAGCGGTAGACCCCACGCCGGGACACCCAAAAACATTCAGTACTTC.

This clonotype was picked up many times. The J gene is TRBJ2-1, the V gene TRBV29-1; TRBD2 aligns across 8 bases. This CDR3 region has 13 residues. After removal of 5 bases from V and 6 bases from J, the junction contained 6 bases not matched to a gene. In germline, CDR1 is SQVTM, CDR2 ANQGSEA. This chain's CDR3 is CSVRWTSSNEQFF. The CDR3 bases are TGCAGCGTTCGTTGGACTAGCTCCAATGAGCAGTTCTTC.

This clonotype was picked up one time. The chain recombines TRBV3-1 with TRBJ2-3; D tentatively fits TRBD1 or TRBD2 (5 bases each). This CDR3 is built from 15 residues. The germline CDR1 and CDR2 sequences are LGHDT and YNNKEL (reference sequence). V was shortened by 3 bases and J by 0 bases, with 10 bases between the two germline ends. The CDR3 DNA reads TGTGCCAGCAGCCAGGGACCATTAAGCACAGATACGCAGTATTTT. It specifies CASSQGPLSTDTQYF.

This clonotype appeared many times. The chain uses TRBV11-3 and TRBJ1-1; D is unclear. The CDR3 totals 14 residues. From germline, CDR1 is SGHNT and CDR2 YENEEA. Trimming took 2 bases from V and 1 from J, leaving 8 bases between them. This CDR3 is CASSLKGSNTEAFF. CDR3 in DNA: TGTGCCAGCAGCTTAAAAGGATCGAACACTGAAGCTTTCTTT.

This clonotype appeared many times. The chain employs TRBV7-2 and TRBJ2-3; a possible D gene is TRBD1 (6 bases). The CDR3 sequence is 13 residues long. Per germline, CDR1 SGHTA and CDR2 FQGNSA. The V gene lost 2 bases and the J gene lost 5 bases, with 8 bases spanning the gap. CDR3 region: CASSLNRVDTQYF. The DNA of the CDR3 is TGTGCCAGCAGCTTAAACAGGGTAGATACGCAGTATTTT.

This clonotype was picked up many times. This chain links TRBV5-1 with TRBJ1-1; D ambiguous. The CDR3 consists of 14 residues. CDR1 is SGHRS, CDR2 YFSETQ, per germline. V was shortened by 5 bases and J by 1 base, with 12 bases between the two germline ends. In DNA, the CDR3 is TGCGCCAGCAGGCCCAGCACCTCGAACACTGAAGCTTTCTTT. This codes for CASRPSTSNTEAFF.

This clonotype was seen many times. The genes are TRBV6-2 or TRBV6-3 and TRBJ2-4, with 11 bases that match TRBD2. CDR1 and CDR2 (germline): MNHEY, SVGEGT. With V trimmed by 0 bases and J by 1 base, 5 bases remained unmatched. This CDR3 is built from 18 residues. The CDR3 sequence: CASSYSASGRPAKNIQYF. The CDR3 DNA reads TGTGCCAGCAGTTACTCCGCTAGCGGGAGGCCCGCCAAAAACATTCAGTACTTC.

Sample share makes this clonotype medium-sized. The chain employs TRBV4-2 and TRBJ2-7; TRBD2 is a possible D gene (7 bases). CDR1 is LGHNA and CDR2 is YNFKEQ in the germline V gene. The CDR3 loop spans 16 amino acids. V was trimmed by 2 bases and J by 2 bases, leaving 16 bases between them. CDR3 residues: CASSQFFGGGPYEQYF. DNA of the CDR3: TGTGCCAGCAGCCAATTTTTTGGGGGGGGCCCCTACGAGCAGTACTTC.

There are many counts of this clonotype. The rearrangement links TRBV5-1 to TRBJ2-3; 8 bases agree with TRBD2. The CDR3 totals 14 residues. The germline V gene has CDR1 SGHRS and CDR2 YFSETQ. With 0 bases clipped from V and 7 bases from J, the junction kept 4 bases outside the gene matches. Here the CDR3 reads CASSLGREGNTQYF. The CDR3 DNA is TGCGCCAGCAGCTTGGGTCGGGAGGGGAATACGCAGTATTTT.

This clonotype was seen repeatedly, ten times or more. The V call is TRBV12-3 or TRBV12-4, the J call TRBJ2-1; 14 nucleotides agree with TRBD2. The V gene end was trimmed by 5 bases and the J gene end by 14 bases; junction bases not matched to a gene: 8. The CDR3 has 14 amino acids. Here the CDR3 DNA reads TGTGCCAGCAGTCCCGGGACTAGCGGGAGTATAGAGTTCTTC. Translation: CASSPGTSGSIEFF.

This clonotype was counted ten times or more. The chain links TRBV6-4 to TRBJ2-6; D is ambiguous. Trimming stripped 6 bases from V and 0 bases from J, with 3 bases between. Germline CDR1 and CDR2: MRHNA and SNTAGT. The CDR3 loop spans 13 amino acids. CDR3 DNA sequence: TGTGCCAGCAGCAACTCTGGGGCCAACGTCCTGACTTTC. As protein: CASSNSGANVLTF.

This clonotype was found many times. V gene TRBV29-1 combines with J gene TRBJ2-3; no clear D gene. CDR1 and CDR2 (germline): SQVTM, ANQGSEA. This CDR3 is built from 12 residues. V lost 7 bases to trimming and J lost 2 bases, with 10 bases between them. CDR3 amino acids: CSAFSFTDTQYF. For the CDR3, the DNA is TGCAGCGCCTTTAGTTTCACAGATACGCAGTATTTT.

This clonotype has at least ten counts. The chain joins TRBV7-2 to TRBJ2-5; D is perhaps TRBD1 or TRBD2 (5 bases each). Deletions cut 2 bases from V and 4 bases from J, with 14 bases between. CDR1 is SGHTA and CDR2 is FQGNSA in the germline V gene. CDR3 length: 15 residues. CDR3 residues: CASSLNGAGTETQYF. CDR3 DNA: TGTGCCAGCAGCTTAAACGGGGCAGGGACAGAGACCCAGTACTTC.